This T cell receptor (beta chain) came from a study of Ad26.COV2.S vaccination and SARS-CoV-2 variants. As for treatment: roughly 19 received Ad26.COV2.S at low or high dose, single or two shots; five or six received placebo; per-sample allocation not given. Specimens were obtained on day 63 following the first vaccine or placebo injection. Profiled with immunoSEQ multiplex PCR; TCRdb holds only in-frame clones, not every one. This sample has a few hundred thousand clones, with approximately 90% found just once. This CDR3 has 15 residues. Germline V gene lookup returns CDR1 SGHRS and CDR2 YFSETQ. Unmatched junction bases numbered 4, after V lost 2 bases and J lost 1 base.

The sequence was obtained from a person between 18 and 59 years old who received the Ad26.COV2.S COVID-19 vaccine or a placebo. Sequenced here: peripheral blood, sampled in a trial of Ad26.COV2.S vaccine versus placebo. This chain joins TRBV5-1 and TRBJ2-5; 8 bases align to TRBD2. The CDR3 region has the DNA TGCGCCAGCAGCTTCGGGGGGGCCAGCCAAGAGACCCAGTACTTC. Protein product: CASSFGGASQETQYF.